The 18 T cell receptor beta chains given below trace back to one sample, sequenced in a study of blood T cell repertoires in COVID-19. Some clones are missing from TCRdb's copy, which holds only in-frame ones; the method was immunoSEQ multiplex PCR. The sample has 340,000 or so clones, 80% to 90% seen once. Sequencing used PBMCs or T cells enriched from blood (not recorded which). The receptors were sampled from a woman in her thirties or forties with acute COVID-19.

The CDR3 nucleotides read TGTGCCAGCACAGTCCTCAGTGCGAACACCGGGGAGCTGTTTTTT. Translated, it gives CASTVLSANTGELFF. The V call is TRBV2, the J call TRBJ2-2; D not certain. Trimming pared 7 bases from V and 0 bases from J, leaving 12 bases between. The CDR3 has 15 residues. The germline V gene encodes CDR1 SNHLY and CDR2 FYNNEI.

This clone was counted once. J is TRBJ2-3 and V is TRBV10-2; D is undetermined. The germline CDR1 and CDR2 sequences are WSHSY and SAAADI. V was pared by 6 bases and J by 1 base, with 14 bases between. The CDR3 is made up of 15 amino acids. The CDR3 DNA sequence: TGCGCCAGCAGAGAGAGCCCTGTGGGCACAGATACGCAGTATTTT. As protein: CASRESPVGTDTQYF.

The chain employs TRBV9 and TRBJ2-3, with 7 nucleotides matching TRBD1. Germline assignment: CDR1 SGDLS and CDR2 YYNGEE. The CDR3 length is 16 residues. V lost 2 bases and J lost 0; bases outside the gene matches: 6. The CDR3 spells CASSVLGQPSTDTQYF. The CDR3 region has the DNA TGTGCCAGCAGCGTCCTGGGACAGCCGAGCACAGATACGCAGTATTTT.

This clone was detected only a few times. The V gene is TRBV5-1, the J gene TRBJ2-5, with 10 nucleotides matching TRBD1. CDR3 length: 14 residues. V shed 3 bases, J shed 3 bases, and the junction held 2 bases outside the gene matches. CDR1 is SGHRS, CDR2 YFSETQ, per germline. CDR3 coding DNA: TGCGCCAGCAGCTCAGGGACAGGGGAAGAGACCCAGTACTTC. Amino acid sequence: CASSSGTGEETQYF.

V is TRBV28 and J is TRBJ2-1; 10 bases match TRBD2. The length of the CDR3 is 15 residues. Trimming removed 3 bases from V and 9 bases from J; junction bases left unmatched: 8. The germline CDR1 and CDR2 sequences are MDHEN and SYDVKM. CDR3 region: CASSFPAGGPGEQFF. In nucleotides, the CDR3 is TGTGCCAGCAGTTTCCCAGCGGGAGGGCCGGGTGAGCAGTTCTTC.

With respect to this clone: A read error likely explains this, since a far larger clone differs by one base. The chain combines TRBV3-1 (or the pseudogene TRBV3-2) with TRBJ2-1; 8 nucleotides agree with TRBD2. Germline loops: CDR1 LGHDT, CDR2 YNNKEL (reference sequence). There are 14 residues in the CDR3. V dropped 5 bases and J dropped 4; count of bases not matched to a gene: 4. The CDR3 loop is CASSRGLVYNEQFF. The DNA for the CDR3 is TGTGCCAGCAGCAGGGGACTAGTGTACAATGAGCAGTTCTTC.

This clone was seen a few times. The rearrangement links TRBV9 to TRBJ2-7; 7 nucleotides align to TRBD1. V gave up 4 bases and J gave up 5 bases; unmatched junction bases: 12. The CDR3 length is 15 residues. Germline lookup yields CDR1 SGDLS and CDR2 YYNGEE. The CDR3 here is CASSYSDRSYDEQYF. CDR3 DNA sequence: TGTGCCAGCAGCTATTCGGACAGGTCTTACGACGAGCAGTACTTC.

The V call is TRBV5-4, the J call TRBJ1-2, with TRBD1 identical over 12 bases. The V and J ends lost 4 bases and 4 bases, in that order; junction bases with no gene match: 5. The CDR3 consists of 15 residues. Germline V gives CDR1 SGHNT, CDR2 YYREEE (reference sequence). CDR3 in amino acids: CASSPGTGGFYGYTF. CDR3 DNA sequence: TGTGCCAGCAGCCCTGGGACAGGGGGCTTCTATGGCTACACCTTC.

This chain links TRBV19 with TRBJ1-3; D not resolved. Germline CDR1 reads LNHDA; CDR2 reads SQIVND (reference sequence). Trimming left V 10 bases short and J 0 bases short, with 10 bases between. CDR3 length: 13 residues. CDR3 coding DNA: TGTGCCACTACCTTTAGCTCTGGAAACACCATATATTTT. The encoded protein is CATTFSSGNTIYF.

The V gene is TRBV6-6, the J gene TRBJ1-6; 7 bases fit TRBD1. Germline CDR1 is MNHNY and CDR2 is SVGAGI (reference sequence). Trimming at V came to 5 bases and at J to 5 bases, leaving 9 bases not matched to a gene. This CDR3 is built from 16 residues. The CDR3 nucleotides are TGTGCCAGCAGTACAACGGACAGGAGTGATAATTCACCCCTCCACTTT. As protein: CASSTTDRSDNSPLHF.

CDR3 residues: CAISDRVTNEQFF. CDR3 DNA sequence: TGTGCCATCAGTGACAGGGTGACGAATGAGCAGTTCTTC. The chain couples TRBV10-3 to TRBJ2-1; tentative D call: TRBD1 (5 bases). CDR1 is ENHRY and CDR2 is SYGVKD in the germline V gene. CDR3 length: 13 residues. The V gene lost 3 bases and the J gene lost 7 bases, with 10 bases spanning the gap.

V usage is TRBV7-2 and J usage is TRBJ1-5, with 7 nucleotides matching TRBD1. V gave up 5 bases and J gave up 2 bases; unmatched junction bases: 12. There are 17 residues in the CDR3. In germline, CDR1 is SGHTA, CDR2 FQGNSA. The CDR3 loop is CASSRSSTGQGNQPQHF. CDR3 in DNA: TGTGCCAGCAGCAGGTCCTCCACCGGACAGGGCAATCAGCCCCAGCATTTT.

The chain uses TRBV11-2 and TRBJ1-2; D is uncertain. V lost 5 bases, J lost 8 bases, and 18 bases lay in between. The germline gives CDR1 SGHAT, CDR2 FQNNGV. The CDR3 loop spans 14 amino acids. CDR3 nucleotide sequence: TGTGCCAGCAGCCTTGGGTTGCAGGAAGGCGGCTACACCTTC. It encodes CASSLGLQEGGYTF.

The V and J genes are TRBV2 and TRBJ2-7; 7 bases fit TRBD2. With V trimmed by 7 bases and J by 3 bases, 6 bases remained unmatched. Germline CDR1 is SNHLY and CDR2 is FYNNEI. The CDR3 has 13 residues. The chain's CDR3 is CASKRGSDYEQYF. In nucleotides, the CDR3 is TGTGCCAGCAAGCGGGGATCCGACTACGAGCAGTACTTC.

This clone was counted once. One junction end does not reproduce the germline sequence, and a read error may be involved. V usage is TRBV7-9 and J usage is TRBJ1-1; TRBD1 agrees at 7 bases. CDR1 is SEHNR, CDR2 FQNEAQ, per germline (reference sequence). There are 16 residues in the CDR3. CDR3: CASSLSPSGGNAEAFF. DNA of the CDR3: TGTGCCAGCAGCTTAAGCCCCTCAGGGGGGAACGCTGAAGCTTTCTTT.

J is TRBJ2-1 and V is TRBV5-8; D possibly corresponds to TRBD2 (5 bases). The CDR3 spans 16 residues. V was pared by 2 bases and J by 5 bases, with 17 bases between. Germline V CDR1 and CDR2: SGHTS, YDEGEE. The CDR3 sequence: CASSFVGGPGDNEQFF. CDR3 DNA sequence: TGTGCCAGCAGCTTCGTGGGCGGCCCCGGGGACAATGAGCAGTTCTTC.

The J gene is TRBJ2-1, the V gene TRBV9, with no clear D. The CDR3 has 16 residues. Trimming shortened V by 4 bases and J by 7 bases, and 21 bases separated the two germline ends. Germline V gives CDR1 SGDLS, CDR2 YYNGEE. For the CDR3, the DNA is TGTGCCAGCAGCCCCCACTCCGCGGATATCCTAAATGAGCAGTTCTTC. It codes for CASSPHSADILNEQFF.

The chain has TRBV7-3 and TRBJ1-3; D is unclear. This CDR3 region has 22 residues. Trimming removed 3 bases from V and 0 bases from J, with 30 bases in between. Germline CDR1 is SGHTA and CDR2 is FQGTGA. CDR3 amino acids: CASSFPCETFGQKSSSGNTIYF. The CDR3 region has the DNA TGTGCCAGCAGCTTCCCCTGTGAGACCTTTGGGCAGAAATCCAGCTCTGGAAACACCATATATTTT.